This TCR beta chain was captured in a study of cytomegalovirus exposure and HLA in healthy donors. Study outcomes and limitations: Usually a TCR sequence was rare, but some public TCRs were found in many donors. Researchers counted roughly 160 TCR beta chains as cytomegalovirus-associated. The CMV antigen specificity of a few CMV-associated chains was confirmed through in vitro analysis.

For this clone: The antigen is not known.

The CDR3 has 16 residues. The junction had 11 bases not matched to a gene; V was cut back by 4 bases and J by 7 bases. Per germline, CDR1 SGDLS and CDR2 YYNGEE. Assay: immunoSEQ multiplex PCR; the TCRdb copy retains only in-frame clones and omits some. The table records roughly 330,000 clones, around 90% of them present only once. The sample taken for sequencing was PBMCs. The clonotype was recovered from a woman aged 30 to 39 in good health and CMV-seropositive. V usage is TRBV9 and J usage is TRBJ2-7, with 13 bases aligning to TRBD2. Here the CDR3 DNA reads TGTGCCAGCAGCCGGACTAGCGGGAGTCAAAGCCGGGAGCAGTACTTC. Residues: CASSRTSGSQSREQYF. The full variable domain, with the rest looked up from reference TRBV9 and TRBJ2-7, is DSGVTQTPKHLITATGQRVTLRCSPRSGDLSVYWYQQSLDQGLQFLIQYYNGEERAKGNILERFSAQQFPDLHSELNLSSLELGDSALYFCASSRTSGSQSREQYFGPGTRLTVT.